The 20 T cell receptor beta chains in this list originate from one sample, sequenced in a study of siplizumab effects on memory and regulatory T cells. Using immunoSEQ multiplex PCR, the repertoire was profiled, and TCRdb retains in-frame clones only, with some absent. This repertoire shows some 87,000 clones, about 90% found once; its top ten account for around 15%. Sequencing was done on a sample of CD4+ T cells sorted from blood. The receptors originated from a human donor in good health.

This chain's CDR3 is CSAYQAGGVNYGYTF. The CDR3 DNA is TGCAGCGCCTACCAGGCAGGGGGCGTGAACTATGGCTACACCTTC. The J gene is TRBJ1-2, the V gene TRBV29-1; 8 nucleotides line up with TRBD1. J was trimmed by 2 bases and V by 7 bases; bases with no gene match: 12. The CDR3 is 15 residues long. Germline CDR1 reads SQVTM; CDR2 reads ANQGSEA.

The chain uses TRBV7-9 and TRBJ1-5, with D uncertain. The germline V gene encodes CDR1 SEHNR and CDR2 FQNEAQ (reference sequence). V was cut by 4 bases and J by 7 bases, with 8 bases left in between. This CDR3 comprises 12 residues. As DNA, the CDR3 is TGTGCCAGCAGCTACAATGCACAGCCCCAGCATTTT. Its translation is CASSYNAQPQHF.

V usage is TRBV7-6 and J usage is TRBJ2-1; 9 bases match TRBD2. The germline gives CDR1 SGHVS, CDR2 FNYEAQ. V shed 1 base and J 9 bases; nucleotides not matched to a gene: 4. This CDR3 has 14 amino acids. Here the CDR3 reads CASSLGGRAGEQFF. The CDR3 bases are TGTGCCAGCAGCTTAGGCGGGAGGGCCGGTGAGCAGTTCTTC.

The V call is TRBV19, the J call TRBJ2-3, with D unresolved. The V gene's germline CDR1 is LNHDA and CDR2 SQIVND (reference sequence). The CDR3 loop spans 14 amino acids. The V end was cut by 6 bases, the J end by 2 bases, with 12 bases between. For the CDR3, the DNA is TGTGCCAGTAGCCGACTTACGGCCACAGATACGCAGTATTTT. This codes for CASSRLTATDTQYF.

The chain links TRBV11-2 to TRBJ2-7; D possibly corresponds to TRBD2 (6 bases). Per germline, CDR1 SGHAT and CDR2 FQNNGV. Trimming removed 5 bases from V and 2 bases from J, with 25 bases in between. The CDR3 covers 18 residues. The CDR3 region has the DNA TGTGCCAGCAGCCCAATCTTTAGAACCCGGGGGTCAACCTACGAGCAGTACTTC. Protein sequence: CASSPIFRTRGSTYEQYF.

The chain employs TRBV5-5 and TRBJ1-5; 7 bases line up with TRBD1. The CDR3 has 15 amino acids. Per the germline V gene, CDR1 is SGHKS and CDR2 is YYEKEE (reference sequence). V lost 5 bases to trimming and J lost 1 base; unmatched junction nucleotides: 6. Here the CDR3 reads CASRGQQESNQPQHF. In DNA, the CDR3 is TGTGCCAGCAGGGGACAGCAAGAGAGCAATCAGCCCCAGCATTTT.

The chain combines TRBV7-9 with TRBJ2-1, with D possibly matching TRBD1 (5 bases). The CDR3 is made up of 13 amino acids. The V gene lost 0 bases and the J gene lost 12 bases, with 12 bases spanning the gap. Germline-derived CDR1 and CDR2 are SEHNR and FQNEAQ (reference sequence). The CDR3 DNA is TGTGCCAGCAGCTTAGCGGGGCGCGTGGGGCAGTTCTTC. The encoded protein is CASSLAGRVGQFF.

This clone was observed a single time. The chain carries TRBV19 and TRBJ2-1; 7 bases map to TRBD1. CDR1 and CDR2 from the germline V gene are LNHDA and SQIVND (reference sequence). The CDR3 sequence is 13 residues long. Losses at the gene ends were 8 bases for V and 3 bases for J; bases not matched to a gene: 4. The CDR3 bases are TGTGCCAGTCAACAGGGGAGCTACAATGAGCAGTTCTTC. Protein product: CASQQGSYNEQFF.

The chain's CDR3 is CASSLGQGAQEQYF. The CDR3 DNA reads as TGCGCCAGCAGCTTGGGACAGGGGGCTCAGGAGCAGTACTTC. V is TRBV5-1 and J is TRBJ2-7; 10 bases agree with TRBD1. Per the germline V gene, CDR1 is SGHRS and CDR2 is YFSETQ. There are 14 residues in the CDR3. V lost 0 bases and J lost 7; bases outside the gene matches: 4.

The rearrangement joins TRBV19 to TRBJ1-5, with 8 bases matching TRBD1. CDR1 and CDR2 (germline): LNHDA, SQIVND (reference sequence). The CDR3 consists of 17 residues. V lost 5 bases, J lost 2 bases, and 11 bases stayed unmatched. The CDR3 loop is CASSVRTGGAGNQPQHF. CDR3 DNA: TGTGCCAGTAGTGTACGTACAGGGGGGGCTGGCAATCAGCCCCAGCATTTT. Supplemented by reference TRBV19 and TRBJ1-5, the full variable domain reads DGGITQSPKYLFRKEGQNVTLSCEQNLNHDAMYWYRQDPGQGLRLIYYSQIVNDFQKGDIAEGYSVSREKKESFPLTVTSAQKNPTAFYLCASSVRTGGAGNQPQHFGDGTRLSIL.

The genes are TRBV4-1 and TRBJ1-1; 8 bases fit TRBD1. The CDR3 runs 15 residues. V lost 4 bases to trimming and J lost 5 bases; unmatched junction nucleotides: 9. Germline V gene lookup returns CDR1 MGHRA and CDR2 YSYEKL. CDR3 sequence reads: CASSRGTGTNTEAFF. The CDR3 DNA sequence: TGCGCCAGCAGCCGGGGGACAGGAACGAATACTGAAGCTTTCTTT.

This chain links TRBV6-5 with TRBJ2-1, with D possibly matching TRBD2 (6 bases). Looked up from germline, CDR1 is MNHEY and CDR2 is SVGAGI. The CDR3 is made up of 14 amino acids. Trimming removed 9 bases at V and 5 bases at J, with 17 bases between. The CDR3 region has the DNA TGTGCCAGTCACAGCGGGTTTAGGAACAATGAGCAGTTCTTC. This translates into CASHSGFRNNEQFF.

This chain joins TRBV10-3 and TRBJ1-1; D is possibly TRBD1 (6 bases). The CDR3 runs to 14 residues. V dropped 7 bases and J dropped 1 base, with 13 bases sitting between them. Germline CDR1 reads ENHRY; CDR2 reads SYGVKD. CDR3 sequence reads: CAIKTGTSNTEAFF. The CDR3 DNA is TGTGCCATCAAGACCGGGACATCGAACACTGAAGCTTTCTTT.

The chain uses TRBV10-3 and TRBJ1-2; TRBD1 matches at 7 bases. Germline CDR1 is ENHRY and CDR2 is SYGVKD. This CDR3 region has 13 residues. J was trimmed by 5 bases and V by 4 bases; bases with no gene match: 4. This CDR3 is CAISAQGGYGYTF. The CDR3 nucleotides read TGTGCCATCAGTGCGCAGGGGGGGTATGGCTACACCTTC.

This chain joins TRBV7-9 and TRBJ2-5, with TRBD2 matching over 12 bases. Trimming at V came to 5 bases and at J to 5 bases, leaving 6 bases not matched to a gene. This CDR3 has 15 amino acids. Germline CDR1 reads SEHNR; CDR2 reads FQNEAQ (reference sequence). Here the CDR3 DNA reads TGTGCCAGCAGCGCTAGCGGGAGGGGAGGTGAGACCCAGTACTTC. Amino acids: CASSASGRGGETQYF.

The gene calls are TRBV18 and TRBJ2-1; D is uncertain. The CDR3 consists of 14 residues. Trimming took 4 bases from V and 5 from J, leaving 12 bases between them. CDR1 and CDR2 (germline): KGHSH, LQKENI. The chain's CDR3 is CASSRSSLNNEQFF. The CDR3 region has the DNA TGTGCCAGCTCACGCTCGAGCCTTAACAATGAGCAGTTCTTC. Based on the CDR3 plus reference TRBV18 and TRBJ2-1, the full variable domain is NAGVMQNPRHLVRRRGQEARLRCSPMKGHSHVYWYRQLPEEGLKFMVYLQKENIIDESGMPKERFSAEFPKEGPSILRIQQVVRGDSAAYFCASSRSSLNNEQFFGPGTRLTVL.

The chain links TRBV27 to TRBJ1-3, with TRBD1 identical over 7 bases. After removal of 6 bases from V and 0 bases from J, the junction contained 5 bases not matched to a gene. Germline lookup yields CDR1 MNHEY and CDR2 SMNVEV (reference sequence). This CDR3 has 15 amino acids. Written as DNA, the CDR3 is TGTGCCAGCAGGCAGGGGGGATCCTCTGGAAACACCATATATTTT. Its translation: CASRQGGSSGNTIYF.

This chain joins TRBV5-4 and TRBJ2-1; a possible D gene is TRBD1 (6 bases). Germline values: CDR1 SGHNT, CDR2 YYREEE (reference sequence). This CDR3 region has 15 residues. Trimming shortened V by 4 bases and J by 1 base, and 12 bases separated the two germline ends. CDR3 amino acids: CASSPGVGSYNEQFF. The CDR3 bases are TGTGCCAGCAGCCCAGGGGTAGGATCCTACAATGAGCAGTTCTTC.

This clone showed up just once. The chain recombines TRBV7-9 with TRBJ2-1, with a tentative D call TRBD1 (5 bases). There are 15 residues in the CDR3. V gave up 4 bases and J gave up 0 bases, with 10 bases separating them. Germline assignment: CDR1 SEHNR and CDR2 FQNEAQ (reference sequence). The CDR3 reads CASSSHRSSYNEQFF. The CDR3 nucleotides are TGTGCCAGCAGCTCGCACAGGAGCTCCTACAATGAGCAGTTCTTC. The whole variable domain, remainder taken from reference TRBV7-9 and TRBJ2-1, is DTGVSQNPRHKITKRGQNVTFRCDPISEHNRLYWYRQTLGQGPEFLTYFQNEAQLEKSRLLSDRFSAERPKGSFSTLEIQRTEQGDSAMYLCASSSHRSSYNEQFFGPGTRLTVL.

This chain uses TRBV30 with TRBJ2-3, with D perhaps matching TRBD1 (5 bases). Germline values: CDR1 GTSNPN, CDR2 SVGIG (reference sequence). The V end lost 4 bases, the J end lost 3 bases, and 5 bases lay between the germline ends. This CDR3 is 11 amino acids long. The CDR3 sequence is CAWTGTDTQYF. As DNA, the CDR3 is TGTGCCTGGACAGGGACAGATACGCAGTATTTT. The entire variable domain, with the rest obtained from reference TRBV30 and TRBJ2-3, is as follows: SQTIHQWPATLVQPVGSPLSLECTVEGTSNPNLYWYRQAAGRGLQLLFYSVGIGQISSEVPQNLSASRPQDRQFILSSKKLLLSDSGFYLCAWTGTDTQYFGPGTRLTVL.